This T cell receptor (beta chain) was recovered during a study of cytomegalovirus exposure and HLA in healthy donors. Study results and limitations: Later analysis associated a missense DCLRE1C variant with TCR beta V- and J-gene trimming. When the data were analyzed later, several of the most significant clusters appeared to be linked to common viral pathogens.

As regards this clone: As yet, its antigen is unknown.

The germline V gene encodes CDR1 MGHRA and CDR2 YSYEKL. The length of the CDR3 is 13 residues. Trimming removed 4 bases from V and 8 bases from J; junction bases left unmatched: 6. The PCR employed 60 Vbeta primers together with 13 Jbeta primers. This table comes from immunoSEQ multiplex PCR, and its TCRdb copy is limited to in-frame clones, with some not included. The repertoire consists of some 140,000 clones, with about 74% occurring once and the leading ten covering around 3.1%. The clonotype comes from a middle-aged man in good health and CMV-seronegative. Material for sequencing was PBMCs. This sequence joins TRBV4-1 and TRBJ1-2; 8 nucleotides match TRBD1. Here the CDR3 DNA reads TGCGCCAGCAGCCCGCAGGGGGCGCGCGGCTACACCTTC. It is translated as CASSPQGARGYTF.